One and the same sample provided the 15 T cell receptor beta chains below, sequenced in a study of post-analysis software for immune sequencing data (dated by TCRdb to 2015 to 2017). Their cognate antigens are unknown. Library preparation used PCR. The sequencer was an Illumina HiSeq 2500. To reduce PCR and sequencing biases, unique molecular identifiers were built into the TCR beta cDNA libraries. TCRdb redid the processing of the public reads, applying fastp at Q25 and MiXCR, and retained in-frame beta chains. Each entry is one CDR3 protein sequence, shown with its most common DNA and genes. The sample has about 820,000 distinct CDR3 sequences on record, about 50% of them singletons. The top ten clones comprise roughly 4.4% of the sample. Results and caveats for the whole study, not just this receptor: Roughly 5 TRBV segments, including TRBV5-6, TRBV5-1 and TRBV20-1, were significantly more frequent in patients than controls.

The material sequenced was blood. The receptor source for this set is a girl aged 5 to 17 with multiple sclerosis.

The CDR3 region has the DNA TGTGCCAGCAGCTCCTCGGGGGGCGAAGAGACCCAGTTCTTC. Encoded protein: CASSSSGGEETQFF. The chain recombines TRBV7-2 with TRBJ2-1; maybe TRBD2 (7 bases). Trimming shortened V by 4 bases and J by 13 bases, and 20 bases separated the two germline ends. CDR1 is SGHTA and CDR2 is FQGNSA in the germline V gene. CDR3 length equals 14 residues.

The chain is built from TRBV30 and TRBJ2-6, with D unresolved. V lost 0 bases, J lost 2 bases, and 8 bases lay in between. The CDR3 length is 15 residues. Germline V CDR1 and CDR2: GTSNPN, SVGIG (reference sequence). CDR3 nucleotide sequence: TGTGCCTGGAGTGTACTACTGGCTGGGGCCAACGTCCTGACTTTC. This translates into CAWSVLLAGANVLTF.

This clonotype occurred a few times. CDR3 in amino acids: CSVEDQGRLYEQYF. The CDR3 region has the DNA TGCAGCGTTGAAGATCAGGGACGGTTATACGAGCAGTACTTC. The V and J genes are TRBV29-1 and TRBJ2-7, with D perhaps given as TRBD1 or TRBD2 (5 bases each). Between the trimmed V and J ends, which lost 0 bases and 4 bases, there was a span of 13 bases. The CDR3 extends over 14 amino acids. Germline-derived CDR1 and CDR2 are SQVTM and ANQGSEA.

The sample holds a few counts of this clonotype. The chain carries TRBV7-9 and TRBJ1-2; no firm D call. CDR3 length equals 15 residues. V was shortened by 3 bases and J by 8 bases, with 19 bases between the two germline ends. In germline, CDR1 is SEHNR, CDR2 FQNEAQ (reference sequence). This CDR3 is CASSFNGGREVGYTF. CDR3 sequence (DNA): TGTGCCAGCAGCTTCAACGGTGGGCGGGAGGTGGGCTACACCTTC.

The rearrangement joins TRBV20-1 to TRBJ2-5; tentatively, D is TRBD2 (5 bases). Per germline, CDR1 DFQATT and CDR2 SNEGSKA (reference sequence). This CDR3 contains 14 residues. V was pared by 1 base and J by 0 bases, with 9 bases between. The CDR3, as DNA: TGCAGTGCTAGAGGTACTAGGGACCAAGAGACCCAGTACTTC. It specifies CSARGTRDQETQYF.

V gene TRBV10-3 combines with J gene TRBJ1-2, with 8 nucleotides matching TRBD1. The trim removed 4 bases at V and 2 bases at J, leaving 3 bases unmatched. The CDR3 has 14 residues. CDR1 is ENHRY, CDR2 SYGVKD, per germline. The CDR3 reads CAISGQGRNYGYTF. The CDR3 DNA is TGTGCCATCAGTGGACAGGGGAGGAACTATGGCTACACCTTC.

This chain joins TRBV9 and TRBJ1-2; possibly TRBD1 for D (6 bases). The CDR3 length is 15 residues. Per the germline V gene, CDR1 is SGDLS and CDR2 is YYNGEE. Trimming removed 4 bases at V and 2 bases at J, with 15 bases between. The CDR3 region has the DNA TGTGCCAGCAGCCCCCAGGTCGGGGGCAACTATGGCTACACCTTC. Translated, it gives CASSPQVGGNYGYTF.

The rearrangement joins TRBV18 to TRBJ2-4; 7 nucleotides match TRBD1. The CDR3 covers 17 residues. From germline, CDR1 is KGHSH and CDR2 LQKENI. The V segment lost 2 bases and the J segment 13 bases; nucleotides outside the gene matches: 20. The CDR3 region is CASSPRKGALGPNEQYF. The DNA of the CDR3 is TGTGCCAGCTCACCAAGGAAGGGGGCGCTGGGCCCCAATGAGCAGTACTTC. The whole variable domain, filled in from reference TRBV18 and TRBJ2-4, reads NAGVMQNPRHLVRRRGQEARLRCSPMKGHSHVYWYRQLPEEGLKFMVYLQKENIIDESGMPKERFSAEFPKEGPSILRIQQVVRGDSAAYFCASSPRKGALGPNEQYFGAGTRLSVL.

J is TRBJ2-3 and V is TRBV5-1, with D perhaps TRBD2 (5 bases). Trimming removed 3 bases at V and 0 bases at J, with 14 bases between. The CDR3 covers 16 residues. Germline assignment: CDR1 SGHRS and CDR2 YFSETQ. The chain's CDR3 is CASSSNGLGSTDTQYF. The CDR3 region has the DNA TGCGCCAGCAGCTCAAATGGACTGGGGAGCACAGATACGCAGTATTTT.

This clonotype showed up just a few times. V and J are TRBV6-6 and TRBJ2-7; 7 nucleotides match TRBD1. Germline V lookup: CDR1 MNHNY, CDR2 SVGAGI (reference sequence). The CDR3 totals 12 residues. J was trimmed by 1 base and V by 8 bases; bases with no gene match: 2. DNA for the CDR3: TGTGCCAGCTGGGGACAGTCCTACGAGCAGTACTTC. Its translation is CASWGQSYEQYF.

This chain joins TRBV5-1 and TRBJ2-3, with D perhaps matching TRBD1 or TRBD2 (5 bases each). The CDR3 is made up of 14 amino acids. V was pared by 3 bases and J by 3 bases, with 11 bases between. CDR1 and CDR2 (germline): SGHRS, YFSETQ. CDR3 DNA: TGCGCCAGCAGCTATGGGACGGCAACAGATACGCAGTATTTT. Translating gives CASSYGTATDTQYF.

Notes on this clonotype: A junction end diverges from the germline sequence, so it may reflect a read error. The chain couples TRBV9 to TRBJ1-5; D might be TRBD1 (5 bases). Germline V gene sequence: CDR1 SGDLS, CDR2 YYNGEE. This CDR3 region has 15 residues. This CDR3 is CASSTGRYSDQPQHF. DNA for the CDR3: TGTGCCAGCAGCACAGGAAGGTATAGCGATCAGCCCCAGCATTTT. The whole variable domain, filled in from reference TRBV9 and TRBJ1-5, reads DSGVTQTPKHLITATGQRVTLRCSPRSGDLSVYWYQQSLDQGLQFLIQYYNGEERAKGNILERFSAQQFPDLHSELNLSSLELGDSALYFCASSTGRYSDQPQHFGDGTRLSIL.

This clonotype occurred a few times. CDR3 residues: CASSLGFGRSGEGYGYTF. CDR3 nucleotides: TGTGCCAGCAGTTTAGGTTTCGGGCGGTCAGGGGAGGGATATGGCTACACCTTC. This chain uses TRBV12-3 or TRBV12-4 with TRBJ1-2, with a possible D match to TRBD1 (6 bases). This CDR3 spans 18 amino acids. V was shortened by 1 base and J by 5 bases, with 23 bases between the two germline ends.

The V gene is TRBV20-1, the J gene TRBJ2-7; 9 bases match TRBD2. The J segment lost 6 bases and the V segment lost 6 bases, leaving 15 bases of the junction unmatched. Germline V gene lookup returns CDR1 DFQATT and CDR2 SNEGSKA (reference sequence). The CDR3 has 15 amino acids. Written as DNA, the CDR3 is TGCAGTGCAACACCGCCAGCGGGAGGAGGCGGCGAGCAGTACTTC. Amino acids: CSATPPAGGGGEQYF.

In this sample, this clonotype turned up a few times. Relative to the germline gene, one junction end is altered; a read error may explain this. The chain links TRBV5-1 to TRBJ2-7; 9 nucleotides align to TRBD1. The CDR3 consists of 14 residues. Germline lookup yields CDR1 SGHRS and CDR2 YFSETQ. The CDR3 DNA follows: TGTGCCAGCAGCTTAGGGACAGGGTACTACGAGCAGTACTTC. It translates to CASSLGTGYYEQYF.